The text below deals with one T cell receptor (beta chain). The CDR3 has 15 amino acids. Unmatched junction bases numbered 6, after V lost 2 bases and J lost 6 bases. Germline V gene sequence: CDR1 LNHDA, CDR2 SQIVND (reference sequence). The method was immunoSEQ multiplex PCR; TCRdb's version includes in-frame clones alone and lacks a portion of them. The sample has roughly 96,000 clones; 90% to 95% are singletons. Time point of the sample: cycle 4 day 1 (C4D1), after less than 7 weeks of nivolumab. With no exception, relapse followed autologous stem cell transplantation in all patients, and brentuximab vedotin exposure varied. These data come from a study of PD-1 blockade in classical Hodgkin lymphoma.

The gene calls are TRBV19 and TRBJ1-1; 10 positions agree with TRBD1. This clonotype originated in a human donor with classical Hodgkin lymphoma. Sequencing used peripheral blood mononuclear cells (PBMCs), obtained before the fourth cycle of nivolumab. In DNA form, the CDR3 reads TGTGCCAGTAGTATACGACAGGGGGCGATGGCTGAAGCTTTCTTT. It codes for CASSIRQGAMAEAFF. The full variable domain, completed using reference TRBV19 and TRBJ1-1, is DGGITQSPKYLFRKEGQNVTLSCEQNLNHDAMYWYRQDPGQGLRLIYYSQIVNDFQKGDIAEGYSVSREKKESFPLTVTSAQKNPTAFYLCASSIRQGAMAEAFFGQGTRLTVV.